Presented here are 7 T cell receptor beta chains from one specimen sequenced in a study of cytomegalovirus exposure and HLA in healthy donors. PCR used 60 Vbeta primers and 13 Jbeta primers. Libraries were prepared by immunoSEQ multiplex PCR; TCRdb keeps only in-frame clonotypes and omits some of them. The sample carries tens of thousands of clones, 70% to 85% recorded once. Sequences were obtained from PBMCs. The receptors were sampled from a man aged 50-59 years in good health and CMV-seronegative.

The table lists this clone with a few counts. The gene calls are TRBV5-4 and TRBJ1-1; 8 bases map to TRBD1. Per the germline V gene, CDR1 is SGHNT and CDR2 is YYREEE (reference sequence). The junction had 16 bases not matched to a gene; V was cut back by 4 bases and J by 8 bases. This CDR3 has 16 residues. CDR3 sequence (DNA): TGTGCCAGCAGCCCTACCGTAGGACAGGGTGGTAAGGAAGCTTTCTTT. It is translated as CASSPTVGQGGKEAFF. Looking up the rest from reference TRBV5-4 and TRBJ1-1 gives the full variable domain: ETGVTQSPTHLIKTRGQQVTLRCSSQSGHNTVSWYQQALGQGPQFIFQYYREEENGRGNFPPRFSGLQFPNYSSELNVNALELDDSALYLCASSPTVGQGGKEAFFGQGTRLTVV.

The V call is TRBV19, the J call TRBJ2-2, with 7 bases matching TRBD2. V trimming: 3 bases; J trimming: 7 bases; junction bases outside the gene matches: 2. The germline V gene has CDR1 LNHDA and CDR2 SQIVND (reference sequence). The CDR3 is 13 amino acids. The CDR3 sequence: CASSIGGVGELFF. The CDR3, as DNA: TGTGCCAGTAGTATTGGGGGGGTCGGGGAGCTGTTTTTT.

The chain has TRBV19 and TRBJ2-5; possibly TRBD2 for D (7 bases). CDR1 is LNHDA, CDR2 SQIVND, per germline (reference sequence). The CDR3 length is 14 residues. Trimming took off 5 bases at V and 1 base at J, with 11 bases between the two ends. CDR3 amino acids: CASSWGGGQETQYF. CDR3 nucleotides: TGTGCCAGTAGTTGGGGAGGGGGCCAAGAGACCCAGTACTTC.

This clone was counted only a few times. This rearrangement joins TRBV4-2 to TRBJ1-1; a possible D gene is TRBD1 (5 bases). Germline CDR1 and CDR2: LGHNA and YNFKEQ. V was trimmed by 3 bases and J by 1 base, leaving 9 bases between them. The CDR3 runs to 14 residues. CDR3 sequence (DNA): TGTGCCAGCAGCCACCTAGACAGGAACACTGAAGCTTTCTTT. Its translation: CASSHLDRNTEAFF.

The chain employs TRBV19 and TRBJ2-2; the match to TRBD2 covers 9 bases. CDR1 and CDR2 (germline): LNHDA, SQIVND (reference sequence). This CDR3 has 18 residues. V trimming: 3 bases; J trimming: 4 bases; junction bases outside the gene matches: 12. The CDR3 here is CASSIRSSAGGGTGELFF. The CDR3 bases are TGTGCCAGTAGTATCCGCTCGTCGGCGGGAGGGGGCACCGGGGAGCTGTTTTTT.

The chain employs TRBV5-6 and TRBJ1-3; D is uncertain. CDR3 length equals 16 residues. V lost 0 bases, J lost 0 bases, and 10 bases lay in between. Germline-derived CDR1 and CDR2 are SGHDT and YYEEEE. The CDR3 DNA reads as TGTGCCAGCAGCTTGGGGTCGGGGTCCTCTGGAAACACCATATATTTT. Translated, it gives CASSLGSGSSGNTIYF.

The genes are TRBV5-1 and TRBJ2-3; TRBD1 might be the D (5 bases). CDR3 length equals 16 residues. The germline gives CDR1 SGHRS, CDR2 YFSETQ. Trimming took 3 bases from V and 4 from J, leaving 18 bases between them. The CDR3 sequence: CASSSPDKIGADTQYF. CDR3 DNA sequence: TGCGCCAGCAGCTCACCGGACAAAATAGGGGCAGATACGCAGTATTTT.